This T cell receptor (beta chain) was recovered during a study of T cells in Graves' hyperthyroidism and ophthalmopathy. The cohort's ophthalmopathy patients, a group with duration under 3 months, had a Clinical Activity Score of at least 3 and a NOSPECS grade of at least 4. Cells are PBMCs isolated from about 10 ml of fresh blood. CDR3 size: 15 residues. Germline V gives CDR1 LNHNV, CDR2 YYDKDF (reference sequence). Trimming took 5 bases from V and 5 from J, leaving 16 bases between them. Amplification targeted TCR beta CDR3 regions from RNA transcripts. HTBI primers drove first-round RT-PCR of the TCR CDR3. TCRdb processed the multiplex PCR reads anew with MiXCR; each CDR3 protein has one entry. The sample consists of fewer than 500,000 distinct CDR3 sequences, about 14% of them appearing once.

The receptor was derived from a woman aged 30 to 39 with Graves' ophthalmopathy. Sequencing was performed on blood. The V call is TRBV15, the J call TRBJ2-4, with D perhaps assigned TRBD1 or TRBD2 (5 bases each). CDR3 coding DNA: TGTGCCACCAGCGAGTTCCAGGGACCGCAAAACATTCAGTACTTC. This translates into CATSEFQGPQNIQYF.